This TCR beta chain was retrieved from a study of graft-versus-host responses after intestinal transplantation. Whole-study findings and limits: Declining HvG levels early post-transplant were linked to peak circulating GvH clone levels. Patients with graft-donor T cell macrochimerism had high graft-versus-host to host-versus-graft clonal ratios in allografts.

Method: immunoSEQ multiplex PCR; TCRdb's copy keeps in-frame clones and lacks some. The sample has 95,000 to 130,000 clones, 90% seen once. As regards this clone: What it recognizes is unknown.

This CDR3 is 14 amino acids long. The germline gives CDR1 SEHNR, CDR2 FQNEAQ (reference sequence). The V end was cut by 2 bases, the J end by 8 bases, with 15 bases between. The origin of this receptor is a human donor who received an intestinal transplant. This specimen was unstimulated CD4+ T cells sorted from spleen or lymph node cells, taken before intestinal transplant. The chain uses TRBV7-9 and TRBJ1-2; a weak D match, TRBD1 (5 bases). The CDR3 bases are TGTGCCAGCAGCTTAATTTCAGGGAATGAAGGCTACACCTTC. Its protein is CASSLISGNEGYTF.